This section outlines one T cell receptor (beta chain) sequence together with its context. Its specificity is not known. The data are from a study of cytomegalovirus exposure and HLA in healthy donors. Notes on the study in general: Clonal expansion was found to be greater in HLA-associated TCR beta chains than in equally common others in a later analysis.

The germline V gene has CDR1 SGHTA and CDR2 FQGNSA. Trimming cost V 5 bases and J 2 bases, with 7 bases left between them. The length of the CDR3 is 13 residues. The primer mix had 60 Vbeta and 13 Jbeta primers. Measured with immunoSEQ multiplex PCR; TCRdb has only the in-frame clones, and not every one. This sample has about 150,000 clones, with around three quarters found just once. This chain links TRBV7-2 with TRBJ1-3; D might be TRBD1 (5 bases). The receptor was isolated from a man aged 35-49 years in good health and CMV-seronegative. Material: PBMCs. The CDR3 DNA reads TGTGCCAGCAGCGTACAGGCTGGAAACACCATATATTTT. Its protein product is CASSVQAGNTIYF.